This section outlines one T cell receptor beta chain sequence together with its context. What it binds is not known. The germline V gene encodes CDR1 GTSNPN and CDR2 SVGIG (reference sequence). The CDR3 is 18 amino acids. V was pared by 2 bases and J by 7 bases, with 27 bases between. These data come from a study of OX40 agonist ivuxolimab in advanced cancers. Turning to the study itself: Intravenous ivuxolimab at 0.01 to 10 mg/kg was given to patients every 2 weeks.

Method: immunoSEQ multiplex PCR; TCRdb's copy keeps in-frame clones and lacks some. The sample includes approximately 88,000 clones, 88% of them seen just once. General study findings and limits: The antigen specificity of the peripheral T cells (those that were expanded) was not determined. Among the lowest peripheral clonal expansion occurred in 0.1-3.0 mg/kg partial responders.

Exclusion applied to patients with autoimmune disease history or systemic immunosuppression. The chain joins TRBV30 to TRBJ1-5, with D perhaps matching TRBD1 (5 bases). The sequence came from an adult with an advanced solid tumor such as melanoma, head and neck, liver or kidney cancer. The material was CD4+ or CD8+ T cells sorted from blood, obtained in a trial of the OX40 agonist ivuxolimab. CDR3 region: CAWSSSLGSRTLVQPQHF. The CDR3 DNA is TGTGCCTGGAGTTCCTCCCTAGGGAGCAGGACATTGGTGCAGCCCCAGCATTTT.